This T cell receptor beta chain was documented in a study of cytomegalovirus exposure and HLA in healthy donors. Study-wide results and limits: Roughly even sequencing depth across donors was the assumption behind the presence/absence analyses. Versus the roughly 700-donor mean, an Asian-associated ancestry cluster reportedly showed fewer N-insertions in a later analysis. A few chains tied to CMV proved CMV antigen-specific in vitro.

The study ran its PCR with 60 Vbeta and 13 Jbeta primers. Repertoires were generated with immunoSEQ multiplex PCR, while TCRdb's copy carries only in-frame clones and drops some. This sample has a few hundred thousand clones; around 85% occur once, and the top ten carry 0.2% to 0.25%. In its sample, this clone was seen a few times. The antigen remains unidentified. The CDR3 loop spans 14 amino acids. From germline, CDR1 is SEHNR and CDR2 FQNEAQ (reference sequence). Sequenced sample: PBMCs. The chain has TRBV7-9 and TRBJ2-7; the D gene is possibly TRBD2 (5 bases). The clonotype was recovered from a girl aged 2-10 years in good health and CMV-seronegative. CDR3 residues: CAERWGLGSYEQYF. The CDR3 DNA reads as TGTGCTGAGCGGTGGGGTCTAGGGTCCTACGAGCAGTACTTC.